This TCR beta chain was observed in a study of T cell responses to AZD1222 COVID-19 vaccine. This CDR3 contains 13 residues. Germline V gene sequence: CDR1 LNHDA, CDR2 SQIVND (reference sequence). The ends were cut back, 5 bases at V and 8 bases at J, with 13 bases in the middle. The assay was immunoSEQ multiplex PCR, and TCRdb's table has in-frame clones only and misses some. The data contain 13,000 to 15,000 clones, about 80% of them singletons. The TCR comes from an adult who received the AZD1222 COVID-19 vaccine. Sample: peripheral blood, taken 28 days after the second AZD1222 dose. The rearrangement links TRBV19 to TRBJ1-5; unclear D gene. The CDR3 loop is CASSWFDGKPQHF. CDR3 in DNA: TGTGCCAGTAGTTGGTTTGATGGGAAGCCCCAGCATTTT. The complete variable domain, with remaining parts taken from reference TRBV19 and TRBJ1-5, reads DGGITQSPKYLFRKEGQNVTLSCEQNLNHDAMYWYRQDPGQGLRLIYYSQIVNDFQKGDIAEGYSVSREKKESFPLTVTSAQKNPTAFYLCASSWFDGKPQHFGDGTRLSIL.